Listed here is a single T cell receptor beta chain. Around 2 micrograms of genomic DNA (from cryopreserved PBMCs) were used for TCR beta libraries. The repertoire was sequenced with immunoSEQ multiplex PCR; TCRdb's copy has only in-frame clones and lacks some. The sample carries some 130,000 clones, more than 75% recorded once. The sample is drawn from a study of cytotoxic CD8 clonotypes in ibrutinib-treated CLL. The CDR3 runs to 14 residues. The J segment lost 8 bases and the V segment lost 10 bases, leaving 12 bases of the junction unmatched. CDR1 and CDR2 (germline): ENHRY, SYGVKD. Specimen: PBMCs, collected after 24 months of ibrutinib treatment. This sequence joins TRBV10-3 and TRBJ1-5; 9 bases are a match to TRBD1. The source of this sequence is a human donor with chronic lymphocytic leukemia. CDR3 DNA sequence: TGTGCCAACCCCCGGGACAGGGCGCTTGAGCCCCAGCATTTT. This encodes CANPRDRALEPQHF.